The text below deals with one TCR beta chain. Other DNA sequences in this specimen translate into the identical CDR3. Germline CDR1 and CDR2: LGHDT and YNNKEL (reference sequence). The CDR3 length is 15 residues. The J segment lost 2 bases and the V segment lost 1 base, leaving 1 base of the junction unmatched. The data belong to a study of blood T cell repertoires in COVID-19. Study at large: Samples representing acute and convalescent COVID-19 were sourced from the United States, Italy and Spain. The analysed material was cDNA or gDNA that came from T cells, B-cell-depleted T cells, or PBMCs.

In the source study's methods: Estimation of nucleated cell counts was performed using reference gene primer amplification. TCRdb's table, derived via immunoSEQ multiplex PCR, lists solely in-frame clones and lacks some. That table furnishes V, J and clone size, whereas the DNA furnished D and trimming. The table shows around 380,000 clones, with roughly 77% occurring only once. The material sequenced was peripheral blood. The rearrangement joins TRBV3-1 (or the pseudogene TRBV3-2) to TRBJ2-1; 8 positions agree with TRBD1. The receptor comes from a human donor with acute or convalescent COVID-19. The donor label of this sample is uncertain. CDR3 loop: CASSQGTGTYNEQFF. CDR3 bases: TGTGCCAGCAGCCAAGGGACAGGGACCTACAATGAGCAGTTCTTC.